This T cell receptor beta chain was retrieved from a study of cytomegalovirus exposure and HLA in healthy donors. Worth noting for this clone: What it recognizes is unknown.

The PCR was carried out with 60 Vbeta primers and 13 Jbeta primers. Original processing methods: In a later analysis, the count reached about 80 million unique TCR beta chains, with 10 million to 11 million shared. TCRdb's table, derived via immunoSEQ multiplex PCR, lists solely in-frame clones and lacks some. V and J calls and clone size come straight from that table; D and trimming were deduced from the DNA. The sample has approximately 160,000 clones; 82% are singletons. Study-wide results and caveats: Later analysis identified a missense DCLRE1C variant that was linked to TCR beta V- and J-gene trimming. Most CMV-associated TCR beta chains appeared HLA-restricted in a later analysis.

Germline V gene sequence: CDR1 SQVTM, CDR2 ANQGSEA. V was clipped by 7 bases and J by 1 base; unmatched bases: 5. CDR3 length: 14 residues. This chain uses TRBV29-1 with TRBJ1-3; TRBD1 matches 9 bases. Material: PBMCs. This sequence was found in a girl between 10 and 17 years old in good health and CMV-seropositive. CDR3 DNA: TGCAGCGCGGGACAGGGTGTTTCTGGAAACACCATATATTTT. Protein: CSAGQGVSGNTIYF.